This T cell receptor (beta chain) came from a study of T-cell reconstitution after alpha-beta-depleted transplantation in children. General study results and limits: About two months after transplant, alpha-beta T cells reportedly came from several hundred expanded graft clones.

Turning to this clonotype: The antigen is undetermined.

Unique molecular identifiers were built into the TCRbeta library. TCRdb fed the PCR reads into MiXCR, producing one record per CDR3 protein. The table includes 500,000 to 650,000 distinct CDR3 sequences, 10% to 15% detected once. V was cut by 0 bases and J by 7 bases, with 14 bases left in between. Germline-derived CDR1 and CDR2 are SGHRS and YFSETQ. CDR3 length equals 15 residues. The rearrangement joins TRBV5-1 to TRBJ2-1; TRBD2 might be the D (5 bases). The TCR originated in a male patient between 10 and 17 years old who had a stem cell transplant for acute myeloid leukemia, so the T cells may come from the graft donor. Sequencing was performed on PBMCs, mostly from graft donor cells, taken 360 days after TCRalphabeta/CD19-depleted stem cell transplant. CDR3 residues: CASSLVASPGNEQFF. For the CDR3, the DNA is TGCGCCAGCAGCTTGGTGGCTTCCCCGGGGAATGAGCAGTTCTTC.